This TCR beta chain was captured in a study of blood T cells in healthy people across ages. Sample-barcoded 5' priming and a J-beta primer mix drove a second PCR of roughly 6 to 12 cycles. Each CDR3 protein gets one entry after TCRdb re-called the 5' RACE reads with MiXCR. The top ten hold 7.9% of the sample, which has about 1,600,000 distinct CDR3 sequences, approximately 38% seen once. CDR1 SNHLY and CDR2 FYNNEI come from the germline V gene. The CDR3 extends over 12 amino acids. V was clipped by 4 bases and J by 6 bases, with 6 bases between them. The sample holds a few counts of this clonotype. The sequence came from a woman under 30 in good health. The chain is built from TRBV2 and TRBJ2-2, with D possibly TRBD2 on 6 matching bases. Sequencing was carried out using blood. The CDR3 spells CASSGLAGELFF. Here the CDR3 DNA reads TGTGCCAGCAGTGGACTAGCCGGGGAGCTGTTTTTT.